This is a list of T cell receptor beta chains from one sample in a study of blood T cells in healthy people across ages. TCRdb fed the 5' RACE reads into MiXCR, producing one record per CDR3 protein. Among about 290,000 distinct CDR3 sequences listed, 25% to 30% were seen once. Sequencing was performed on blood. All receptors derive from a woman aged 65 to 85 in good health. Both conserved end residues are part of each CDR3. A D gene is named only where the DNA matches it firmly. Clone size appears in some rows only: once, few, many, or a class for an expanded clone.

>TRBJ1-1|-|TRBV12-3/TRBV12-4|few
CASTLGVATEAFF
TGTGCCAGCACATTAGGAGTTGCCACTGAAGCTTTCTTT
>TRBJ1-4|-|TRBV13|few
CASSSGHPATNEKLFF
TGTGCCAGCAGCTCCGGACACCCTGCAACTAATGAAAAACTGTTTTTT
>TRBJ2-3|TRBD2|TRBV20-1|-
CSATAIAGGRADTQYF
TGCAGTGCTACTGCAATAGCGGGGGGGAGGGCAGATACGCAGTATTTT
>TRBJ1-2|TRBD1|TRBV4-1|-
CASRATGAYGYTF
TGCGCCAGCAGGGCAACAGGGGCCTATGGCTACACCTTC
>TRBJ2-6|-|TRBV9|many
CASSLIGANVLTF
TGTGCCAGCAGCCTTATTGGGGCCAACGTCCTGACTTTC
>TRBJ1-5|-|TRBV10-2|-
CASSEAGTNQPQHF
TGCGCCAGCAGTGAGGCGGGGACCAATCAGCCCCAGCATTTT
>TRBJ1-4|-|TRBV20-1|few
CSASDGSGNEKLFF
TGCAGTGCTAGTGACGGGTCGGGTAATGAAAAACTGTTTTTT
>TRBJ2-7|TRBD1|TRBV4-3|few
CASSLTTGGGEQYF
TGCGCCAGCAGCCTCACGACAGGGGGCGGGGAGCAGTACTTC
>TRBJ2-7|TRBD2|TRBV29-1|few
CSVQTGGGYEQYF
TGCAGCGTTCAAACGGGAGGGGGCTACGAGCAGTACTTC
>TRBJ2-3|-|TRBV29-1|many
CSVEGRAYLPDTQYF
TGCAGCGTTGAAGGTCGTGCGTATCTCCCAGATACGCAGTATTTT
>TRBJ1-4|-|TRBV12-3/TRBV12-4|-
CASSPISGNEKLFF
TGTGCCAGCAGCCCCATTTCTGGGAATGAAAAACTGTTTTTT
>TRBJ2-7|TRBD1|TRBV3-1|-
CASSQGTGSHEQYF
TGTGCCAGCAGCCAGGGGACAGGGTCCCACGAGCAGTACTTC
>TRBJ1-6|-|TRBV5-1|-
CASSPERLTPLHF
TGCGCCAGCAGCCCCGAAAGACTGACACCCCTCCACTTT
>TRBJ2-6|-|TRBV7-9|few
CASSFQGIGGANVLTF
TGTGCCAGTAGCTTTCAGGGGATTGGTGGGGCCAACGTCCTGACTTTC
>TRBJ1-5|TRBD1|TRBV5-1|-
CASSPGQGEGQPQHF
TGCGCCAGCAGCCCGGGACAGGGAGAGGGTCAGCCCCAGCATTTT
>TRBJ1-2|-|TRBV20-1|-
CSAVQVYYGYTF
TGCAGTGCCGTACAGGTCTACTATGGCTACACCTTC
>TRBJ2-5|TRBD2|TRBV10-3|few
CTISESLWTSGSRQETQYF
TGTACCATCAGTGAGTCGCTATGGACTAGCGGGAGTCGACAAGAGACCCAGTACTTC
>TRBJ1-5|TRBD1|TRBV6-1|-
CASRARIRQGASNQPQHF
TGTGCCAGCAGGGCCCGGATCCGACAGGGGGCTAGCAATCAGCCCCAGCATTTT
>TRBJ2-1|TRBD2|TRBV7-2|-
CASSSRGLAGGTGNEQFF
TGTGCCAGCAGCTCAAGGGGGCTAGCGGGAGGAACGGGCAATGAGCAGTTCTTC
>TRBJ2-7|-|TRBV2|-
CASSDRAPLLTYEQYF
TGTGCCAGCAGTGATCGGGCTCCCCTCCTCACCTACGAGCAGTACTTC
>TRBJ2-5|-|TRBV6-6|-
CASSYETTGQQYF
TGTGCCAGCAGTTACGAGACTACAGGGCAGCAGTACTTC
>TRBJ1-2|-|TRBV29-1|-
CSVESESYGYTF
TGCAGCGTTGAGTCAGAAAGCTATGGCTACACCTTC
>TRBJ2-2|-|TRBV4-2|-
CASSQLGASNTGELFF
TGTGCCAGCAGCCAACTAGGAGCTTCGAACACCGGGGAGCTGTTTTTT
>TRBJ2-2|TRBD2|TRBV7-9|-
CASSSGLAGANTGELFF
TGTGCCAGCAGCTCTGGACTAGCGGGAGCGAACACCGGGGAGCTGTTTTTT